Each of the 27 T cell receptor beta chains below was sequenced from the same sample in a study of T cells after yellow fever vaccination (dated by TCRdb to the late 2010s). The receptor library was made with 5' RACE. The reads were generated on an Illumina HiSeq 2500. Using fastp at Q25 and MiXCR, TCRdb reprocessed the public reads and kept productive beta chains. Under each unique CDR3 protein, matching rows form one entry showing the most common genes and DNA. This sample lists over 150,000 distinct CDR3 sequences; about 7% were detected once. Over 2% of the sample rests with the top ten. Taken with the paper, the label for treatment or condition translates to: live attenuated yellow fever vaccine strain. Source: CD4+ T cells sorted from PBMCs, taken 5 to 6 days after the first yellow fever vaccination. The receptors were sampled from a man aged 18 to 30 who received the YFV17D yellow fever vaccine.

There are many counts of this clonotype. CDR3 coding DNA: TGTGCCAGCAGCTTGGGGGGGACAGGGAGCTCCTACGAGCAGTACGTC. Translating it yields CASSLGGTGSSYEQYV. The chain recombines TRBV7-9 with TRBJ2-7, with 9 bases lining up with TRBD1. V lost 3 bases to trimming and J lost 0 bases; unmatched junction nucleotides: 6. Germline loops: CDR1 SEHNR, CDR2 FQNEAQ (reference sequence). CDR3 length: 16 amino acids.

Ten or more counts support this clonotype. CDR3 coding DNA: TGTGCCAGCAGCCGACAGCAAGAGACCCAGTACTTC. This encodes CASSRQQETQYF. This chain connects TRBV6-6 to TRBJ2-5, with D perhaps matching TRBD1 (5 bases). The germline CDR1 and CDR2 sequences are MNHNY and SVGAGI (reference sequence). There are 12 residues in the CDR3. With 6 bases removed from V and 2 bases from J, the gap between germline ends came to 7 bases.

Points on this clonotype: The junction departs from germline at one end; a sequencing error may be responsible. V usage is TRBV3-1 and J usage is TRBJ2-6; no clear D gene. This CDR3 has 15 amino acids. Germline assignment: CDR1 LGHDT and CDR2 YNNKEL (reference sequence). The CDR3 DNA is TGTGCCACCAGCCAACTGTCCTCTGGGGCCAACGTCCTGACTTTC. Its translation is CATSQLSSGANVLTF.

This clonotype was recorded many times. The V and J genes are TRBV7-9 and TRBJ1-3, with D uncertain. Germline V gene sequence: CDR1 SEHNR, CDR2 FQNEAQ (reference sequence). CDR3 length: 15 amino acids. The germline V and J ends were trimmed by 3 bases and 3 bases, with 12 bases remaining between them. The CDR3 DNA sequence: TGTGCCAGCAGCTTTACGGGGTTGGGTGGAAACACCATATATTTT. Translating gives CASSFTGLGGNTIYF.

This clonotype was seen ten or more times. The chain combines TRBV4-1 with TRBJ1-1, with D tentatively TRBD1 (6 bases). The germline V gene encodes CDR1 MGHRA and CDR2 YSYEKL. Trimming left V 4 bases short and J 0 bases short, with 21 bases between. The CDR3 has 18 residues. The CDR3 here is CASSPGEGGPTMNTEAFF. The CDR3 DNA sequence: TGCGCCAGCAGCCCCGGGGAAGGGGGACCTACTATGAACACTGAAGCTTTCTTT.

This clonotype was seen at least ten times. The chain has TRBV5-6 and TRBJ1-1, with TRBD1 matching over 9 bases. In germline, CDR1 is SGHDT, CDR2 YYEEEE. V gave up 5 bases and J gave up 8 bases; unmatched junction bases: 4. The CDR3 runs 12 residues. The CDR3 loop is CASSWDRDEAFF. CDR3 DNA: TGTGCCAGCAGTTGGGACAGGGACGAAGCTTTCTTT.

Ten or more counts support this clonotype. This chain uses TRBV5-1 with TRBJ2-2; either TRBD1 or TRBD2 may supply D (5 bases each). Germline CDR1 reads SGHRS; CDR2 reads YFSETQ. The CDR3 spans 14 residues. V was trimmed by 3 bases and J by 4 bases, leaving 10 bases between them. The CDR3 loop is CASSSGTTTGELFF. The CDR3 nucleotides read TGCGCCAGCAGCTCAGGGACGACCACCGGGGAGCTGTTTTTT. Based on the CDR3 plus reference TRBV5-1 and TRBJ2-2, the full variable domain is KAGVTQTPRYLIKTRGQQVTLSCSPISGHRSVSWYQQTPGQGLQFLFEYFSETQRNKGNFPGRFSGRQFSNSRSEMNVSTLELGDSALYLCASSSGTTTGELFFGEGSRLTVL.

This clonotype was counted many times. This sequence joins TRBV4-1 and TRBJ2-7; D is undetermined. The V and J ends lost 0 bases and 9 bases respectively, with 12 bases between them. This CDR3 is built from 13 residues. Germline CDR1 and CDR2: MGHRA and YSYEKL. The CDR3 DNA follows: TGCGCCAGCAGCCAAGATACACAAACGAGGCAGTACTTC. It yields the protein CASSQDTQTRQYF.

The sample holds many counts of this clonotype. V and J are TRBV11-2 and TRBJ2-3; either TRBD1 or TRBD2 may fit D (6 bases each). The germline V gene has CDR1 SGHAT and CDR2 FQNNGV. The CDR3 runs 16 residues. V was cut by 5 bases and J by 0 bases, with 15 bases left in between. DNA for the CDR3: TGTGCCAGCAGCACACTTCGGGGGCGCAGCACAGATACGCAGTATTTT. Residues: CASSTLRGRSTDTQYF.

There are many counts of this clonotype. This rearrangement joins TRBV5-8 to TRBJ2-3; TRBD2 matches 7 bases. The V segment lost 2 bases and the J segment 2 bases; nucleotides outside the gene matches: 2. Looked up from germline, CDR1 is SGHTS and CDR2 is YDEGEE. The CDR3 runs to 14 residues. The chain's CDR3 is CASSFLAVTDTQYF. In DNA form, the CDR3 reads TGTGCCAGCAGCTTCCTAGCGGTCACAGATACGCAGTATTTT. Together with reference TRBV5-8 and TRBJ2-3, the CDR3 gives the full variable domain: EAGVTQSPTHLIKTRGQQATLRCSPISGHTSVYWYQQALGLGLQFLLWYDEGEERNRGNFPPRFSGRQFPNYSSELNVNALELEDSALYLCASSFLAVTDTQYFGPGTRLTVL.

This clonotype appeared many times. V gene TRBV5-5 combines with J gene TRBJ1-2; no reliable D call. The CDR3 contains 13 residues. CDR1 SGHKS and CDR2 YYEKEE come from the germline V gene (reference sequence). V was pared by 0 bases and J by 8 bases, with 11 bases between. The CDR3 sequence: CASSLAGDGGYTF. In nucleotides, the CDR3 is TGTGCCAGCAGCTTGGCCGGGGATGGAGGCTACACCTTC.

This rearrangement joins TRBV4-3 to TRBJ2-5; tentative D call: TRBD2 (6 bases). CDR1 and CDR2 from the germline V gene are LGHNA and YSLEER. The CDR3 loop spans 15 amino acids. V dropped 4 bases and J dropped 5 bases, with 17 bases sitting between them. The CDR3, as DNA: TGCGCCAGCAGCCGCTTGGGACTCACGGGGGAGACCCAGTACTTC. Translation: CASSRLGLTGETQYF.

This chain connects TRBV18 to TRBJ1-4; weak D call: TRBD1 (5 bases). CDR1 is KGHSH and CDR2 is LQKENI in the germline V gene. This CDR3 contains 16 residues. Trimming removed 3 bases at V and 8 bases at J, with 19 bases between. Written as DNA, the CDR3 is TGTGCCAGCTCACCCTCGAGGCGGCAGGGTAGCGAAAAACTGTTTTTT. The encoded protein is CASSPSRRQGSEKLFF.

This clonotype occurred a few times. The chain employs TRBV6-5 and TRBJ1-1; D is undetermined. Trimming took 2 bases from V and 5 from J, leaving 15 bases between them. The CDR3 is 15 residues long. Germline CDR1 is MNHEY and CDR2 is SVGAGI. CDR3 loop: CASSYLPVMGTEAFF. The CDR3 DNA reads TGTGCCAGCAGTTACCTTCCCGTAATGGGGACTGAAGCTTTCTTT.

This clonotype was detected only a few times. V is TRBV13 and J is TRBJ2-2; 7 bases line up with TRBD2. The CDR3 runs 13 residues. With 8 bases clipped from V and 5 bases from J, the junction kept 5 bases outside the gene matches. CDR1 and CDR2 from the germline V gene are PRHDT and FYEKMQ (reference sequence). The CDR3 DNA follows: TGTGCCAGCCGGAAGCGGGGTACCGGGGAGCTGTTTTTT. Protein product: CASRKRGTGELFF.

V gene TRBV13 combines with J gene TRBJ2-1, with 9 nucleotides matching TRBD2. Trimming cost V 5 bases and J 7 bases; bases outside gene matches: 12. The CDR3 length is 16 residues. Germline loops: CDR1 PRHDT, CDR2 FYEKMQ (reference sequence). CDR3 in DNA: TGTGCCAGCAGCACCCCGCGCGGGGGGGGCCCAAATGAGCAGTTCTTC. Its translation is CASSTPRGGGPNEQFF.

This clonotype came up many times. This sequence joins TRBV5-6 and TRBJ2-2; D is possibly TRBD1 or TRBD2 (5 bases each). Germline values: CDR1 SGHDT, CDR2 YYEEEE. V was clipped by 6 bases and J by 14 bases, with 23 bases between them. The CDR3 has 14 residues. The CDR3 sequence: CASTSLSEGTSLFF. CDR3 bases: TGTGCCAGCACCTCTTTAAGCGAGGGGACGTCCCTGTTTTTT.

This clonotype was picked up many times. The gene calls are TRBV20-1 and TRBJ1-2; 12 nucleotides agree with TRBD1. V was clipped by 7 bases and J by 6 bases; unmatched bases: 12. Germline CDR1 is DFQATT and CDR2 is SNEGSKA (reference sequence). The CDR3 extends over 15 amino acids. DNA for the CDR3: TGCAGTGTTAGTCAACCGGGACAGGGGGCGGATGGCTACACCTTC. Translating gives CSVSQPGQGADGYTF.

V is TRBV19 and J is TRBJ2-7; 7 bases match TRBD1. V gave up 5 bases and J gave up 3 bases; unmatched junction bases: 7. CDR3 length equals 14 residues. Germline CDR1 is LNHDA and CDR2 is SQIVND (reference sequence). CDR3 nucleotides: TGTGCCAGTAGTTTGTCGGGACAGAGCTACGAGCAGTACTTC. This sequence encodes CASSLSGQSYEQYF.

This clonotype was detected ten times or more. The rearrangement uses TRBV27 and TRBJ2-6; no firm D call. The germline V gene encodes CDR1 MNHEY and CDR2 SMNVEV (reference sequence). V lost 6 bases to trimming and J lost 0 bases, with 3 bases between them. This CDR3 comprises 13 residues. This chain's CDR3 is CASRSSGANVLTF. DNA for the CDR3: TGTGCCAGCAGGAGCTCTGGGGCCAACGTCCTGACTTTC.

In its sample, this clonotype was seen many times. This sequence joins TRBV5-1 and TRBJ1-1; D gene unclear. CDR1 SGHRS and CDR2 YFSETQ come from the germline V gene. This CDR3 is built from 13 residues. The V end was cut by 5 bases, the J end by 1 base, with 9 bases between. The CDR3, as DNA: TGCGCCAGCAGACCGAGTAGGAACACTGAAGCTTTCTTT. Its protein is CASRPSRNTEAFF.

J is TRBJ2-5 and V is TRBV6-2 or TRBV6-3; D not resolved. CDR3 size: 16 residues. The germline gives CDR1 MNHEY, CDR2 SVGEGT. Trimming left V 5 bases short and J 5 bases short, with 21 bases between. As DNA, the CDR3 is TGTGCCAGCAGTGGGTGGCGTGGGGAAGCAAGGGAGACCCAGTACTTC. This codes for CASSGWRGEARETQYF.

This clonotype was observed many times. This chain joins TRBV4-3 and TRBJ1-5; the match to TRBD1 covers 7 bases. The trim removed 1 base at V and 2 bases at J, leaving 2 bases unmatched. The germline CDR1 and CDR2 sequences are LGHNA and YSLEER. This CDR3 region has 15 residues. The CDR3 spells CASSQGQGRNQPQHF. The CDR3 DNA is TGCGCCAGCAGCCAAGGACAGGGTCGCAATCAGCCCCAGCATTTT.

The sample holds a few counts of this clonotype. This sequence joins TRBV28 and TRBJ1-4, with 7 bases lining up with TRBD1. The CDR3 spans 11 residues. Germline-derived CDR1 and CDR2 are MDHEN and SYDVKM. Trimming removed 5 bases from V and 15 bases from J; junction bases left unmatched: 6. The CDR3 loop is CASSLGTAMFF. The CDR3 DNA follows: TGTGCCAGCAGTCTGGGGACAGCGATGTTTTTT.

This clonotype was seen ten or more times. The chain has TRBV11-2 and TRBJ1-3; 8 bases agree with TRBD1. The length of the CDR3 is 15 residues. V was pared by 6 bases and J by 4 bases, with 8 bases of the junction left unmatched. The germline gives CDR1 SGHAT, CDR2 FQNNGV. This chain's CDR3 is CASSSTGGAGNTIYF. The CDR3 DNA reads as TGTGCCAGCAGTTCCACAGGGGGTGCCGGAAACACCATATATTTT. The whole variable domain, remainder taken from reference TRBV11-2 and TRBJ1-3, is EAGVAQSPRYKIIEKRQSVAFWCNPISGHATLYWYQQILGQGPKLLIQFQNNGVVDDSQLPKDRFSAERLKGVDSTLKIQPAKLEDSAVYLCASSSTGGAGNTIYFGEGSWLTVV.

This clonotype was detected only a few times. The rearrangement joins TRBV27 to TRBJ2-7, with 8 bases identical to TRBD2. Per germline, CDR1 MNHEY and CDR2 SMNVEV (reference sequence). This CDR3 is built from 14 residues. V lost 8 bases to trimming and J lost 3 bases; unmatched junction nucleotides: 9. The CDR3 DNA reads TGTGCCAGCGGGGCAGCGGGGGATCACTACGAGCAGTACGTC. Protein product: CASGAAGDHYEQYV.

This clonotype has a count of ten or more. The chain carries TRBV20-1 and TRBJ2-1; 14 nucleotides line up with TRBD2. Germline values: CDR1 DFQATT, CDR2 SNEGSKA (reference sequence). This CDR3 has 15 residues. Unmatched junction bases numbered 3, after V lost 6 bases and J lost 2 bases. This CDR3 is CSASGLAGAYNEQFF. For the CDR3, the DNA is TGCAGTGCCTCGGGACTAGCGGGGGCCTACAATGAGCAGTTCTTC.